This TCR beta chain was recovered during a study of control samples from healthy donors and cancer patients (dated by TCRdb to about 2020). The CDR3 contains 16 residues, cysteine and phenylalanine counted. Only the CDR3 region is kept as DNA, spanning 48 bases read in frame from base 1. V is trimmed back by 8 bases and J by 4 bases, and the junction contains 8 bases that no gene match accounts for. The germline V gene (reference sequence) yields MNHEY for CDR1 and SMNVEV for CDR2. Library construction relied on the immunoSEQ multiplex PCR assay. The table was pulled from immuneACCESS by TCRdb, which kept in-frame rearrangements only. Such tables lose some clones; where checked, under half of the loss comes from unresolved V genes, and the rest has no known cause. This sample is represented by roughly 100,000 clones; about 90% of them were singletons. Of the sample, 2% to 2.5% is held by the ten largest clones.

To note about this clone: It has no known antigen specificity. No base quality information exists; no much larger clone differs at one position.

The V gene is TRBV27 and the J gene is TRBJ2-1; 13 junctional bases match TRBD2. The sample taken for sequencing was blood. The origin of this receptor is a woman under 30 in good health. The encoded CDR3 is CASGGLAGPSYNEQFF. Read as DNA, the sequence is TGTGCCAGCGGGGGACTAGCGGGACCCTCATACAATGAGCAGTTCTTC.